A single sample gave rise to the 10 T cell receptor beta chains below, sequenced in a study of blood T cell repertoires in COVID-19. Sequencing was performed with immunoSEQ multiplex PCR; in TCRdb, only in-frame clones are kept and a portion is missing. This table holds about 160,000 clones, roughly nine tenths found once. The source material was PBMCs or T cells enriched from blood (not recorded which). The receptors derive from a woman in her thirties or forties who had been exposed to COVID-19.

The chain has TRBV7-9 and TRBJ1-1; D might be TRBD1 (5 bases). The CDR3 is made up of 15 amino acids. V lost 5 bases and J lost 2, with 15 bases in between. Germline values: CDR1 SEHNR, CDR2 FQNEAQ (reference sequence). CDR3 residues: CASSPQSTANTEAFF. CDR3 coding DNA: TGTGCCAGCAGCCCACAGTCGACAGCCAACACTGAAGCTTTCTTT. The full variable domain, in which reference TRBV7-9 and TRBJ1-1 provide the parts outside the CDR3, is DTGVSQNPRHKITKRGQNVTFRCDPISEHNRLYWYRQTLGQGPEFLTYFQNEAQLEKSRLLSDRFSAERPKGSFSTLEIQRTEQGDSAMYLCASSPQSTANTEAFFGQGTRLTVV.

The chain joins TRBV4-3 to TRBJ1-4; D might be TRBD1 (6 bases). The V and J ends lost 4 bases and 7 bases respectively, with 13 bases between them. CDR3 length equals 14 residues. Germline values: CDR1 LGHNA, CDR2 YSLEER. CDR3 sequence: CASSLGGAGEKLFF. CDR3 sequence (DNA): TGCGCCAGCAGCCTAGGGGGGGCTGGTGAAAAACTGTTTTTT.

This chain joins TRBV4-1 and TRBJ1-1, with 8 bases matching TRBD1. CDR1 and CDR2 from the germline V gene are MGHRA and YSYEKL. V trimming: 3 bases; J trimming: 1 base; junction bases outside the gene matches: 10. This CDR3 has 17 amino acids. This CDR3 is CASSQARPDRANTEAFF. CDR3 DNA: TGCGCCAGCAGCCAGGCCCGACCGGACAGGGCGAACACTGAAGCTTTCTTT.

This chain connects TRBV4-3 to TRBJ1-1, with D perhaps TRBD1 (6 bases). From germline, CDR1 is LGHNA and CDR2 YSLEER. The CDR3 runs to 15 residues. The V end was cut by 0 bases, the J end by 1 base, with 9 bases between. CDR3 sequence: CASSQDRGANTEAFF. In nucleotides, the CDR3 is TGCGCCAGCAGCCAAGACCGGGGGGCGAACACTGAAGCTTTCTTT.

The V and J genes are TRBV7-9 and TRBJ1-6; 8 positions match TRBD1. The V segment lost 5 bases and the J segment 6 bases; nucleotides outside the gene matches: 6. The CDR3 extends over 15 amino acids. CDR1 and CDR2 from the germline V gene are SEHNR and FQNEAQ (reference sequence). The CDR3 nucleotides are TGTGCCAGCAGCGCCCCGACAGGGGCTAATTCACCCCTCCACTTT. It is translated as CASSAPTGANSPLHF.

The chain carries TRBV9 and TRBJ1-6, with D hard to call. Germline CDR1 and CDR2: SGDLS and YYNGEE. The CDR3 has 16 residues. V was shortened by 3 bases and J by 5 bases, with 15 bases between the two germline ends. The CDR3 region is CASSARATADNSPLHF. The CDR3 DNA follows: TGTGCCAGCAGCGCGCGGGCAACAGCCGATAATTCACCCCTCCACTTT.

The chain recombines TRBV3-1 (or the pseudogene TRBV3-2) with TRBJ2-7; TRBD1 aligns across 7 bases. Germline V lookup: CDR1 LGHDT, CDR2 YNNKEL (reference sequence). The CDR3 runs to 15 residues. With V trimmed by 4 bases and J by 5 bases, 11 bases remained unmatched. CDR3 sequence (DNA): TGTGCCAGCAGCCCCCGGGACAGCGTATTCAACGAGCAGTACTTC. Amino acids: CASSPRDSVFNEQYF.

The table lists this clone with a count of one. The chain joins TRBV11-2 to TRBJ2-2, with 13 nucleotides matching TRBD2. Trimming removed 0 bases from V and 6 bases from J; junction bases left unmatched: 7. Germline CDR1 SGHAT, CDR2 FQNNGV. CDR3 length: 18 residues. In nucleotides, the CDR3 is TGTGCCAGCAGCTTAGACATCGGACTAGCGGGAGTGGCCGGGGAGCTGTTTTTT. It is translated as CASSLDIGLAGVAGELFF.

V usage is TRBV6-5 and J usage is TRBJ2-7; TRBD1 aligns across 7 bases. V lost 2 bases to trimming and J lost 3 bases; unmatched junction nucleotides: 7. Per germline, CDR1 MNHEY and CDR2 SVGAGI. There are 15 residues in the CDR3. The CDR3 sequence is CASSYPNRGVYEQYF. CDR3 sequence (DNA): TGTGCCAGCAGTTACCCGAACAGGGGCGTCTACGAGCAGTACTTC.

The chain is built from TRBV10-1 and TRBJ1-1; a possible D gene is TRBD1 (5 bases). This CDR3 contains 14 residues. With 4 bases removed from V and 0 bases from J, the gap between germline ends came to 9 bases. CDR1 WNHNN and CDR2 SYGVQD come from the germline V gene (reference sequence). The DNA of the CDR3 is TGCGCCAGCAGTGTTAACAGGATGAACACTGAAGCTTTCTTT. This sequence encodes CASSVNRMNTEAFF.